These 17 T cell receptor beta chains were all obtained from the same sample, sequenced in a study of OX40 agonist ivuxolimab in advanced cancers. TCRdb's table, derived via immunoSEQ multiplex PCR, lists solely in-frame clones and lacks some. The sample records approximately 81,000 clones, over 70% being singletons. The specimen comprised CD4+ or CD8+ T cells sorted from blood, sampled in a trial of the OX40 agonist ivuxolimab. The receptor set was obtained from an adult with an advanced solid tumor such as melanoma, head and neck, liver or kidney cancer.

V gene TRBV6-5 combines with J gene TRBJ2-5; D gene ambiguous. Germline CDR1 and CDR2: MNHEY and SVGAGI. The V end lost 2 bases, the J end lost 0 bases, and 10 bases lay between the germline ends. The CDR3 spans 15 residues. The CDR3 protein is CASSYAGSYQETQYF. CDR3 DNA sequence: TGTGCCAGCAGTTACGCCGGATCGTACCAAGAGACCCAGTACTTC.

The chain recombines TRBV7-9 with TRBJ2-3; D unresolved. There are 13 residues in the CDR3. V was shortened by 5 bases and J by 4 bases, with 10 bases between the two germline ends. The germline V gene has CDR1 SEHNR and CDR2 FQNEAQ (reference sequence). The CDR3: CASSPRGPDTQYF. CDR3 DNA: TGTGCCAGCAGCCCACGTGGTCCAGATACGCAGTATTTT.

This rearrangement joins TRBV5-4 to TRBJ2-7; D is possibly TRBD1 (6 bases). CDR3 length: 13 amino acids. Germline V CDR1 and CDR2: SGHNT, YYREEE (reference sequence). V shed 4 bases and J shed 2 bases, with 10 bases lying between them. This CDR3 is CASSPTGTYEQYF. CDR3 nucleotides: TGTGCCAGCAGCCCGACAGGAACCTACGAGCAGTACTTC.

The V gene is TRBV10-1, the J gene TRBJ1-1; D gene unclear. The CDR3 sequence is 9 residues long. Between the trimmed V and J ends, which lost 8 bases and 4 bases, there was a span of 2 bases. The germline CDR1 and CDR2 sequences are WNHNN and SYGVQD (reference sequence). In DNA form, the CDR3 reads TGCGCCAGCCCCACTGAAGCTTTCTTT. Its translation is CASPTEAFF.

CDR3: CASSLGLGFNEQYF. Here the CDR3 DNA reads TGTGCCAGCAGCCTAGGCTTAGGGTTCAACGAGCAGTACTTC. J is TRBJ2-7 and V is TRBV14, with D uncertain. The CDR3 has 14 amino acids. Trimming shortened V by 4 bases and J by 5 bases, and 15 bases separated the two germline ends. CDR1 is SGHDN and CDR2 is FVKESK in the germline V gene.

To note about this clone: This sequence may be a read error, since a much larger clone differs from it by one base. At the DNA level, this CDR3 is encoded by other sequences in the same sample as well. The chain has TRBV9 and TRBJ1-3; perhaps TRBD1 as D (5 bases). Germline CDR1 reads SGDLS; CDR2 reads YYNGEE. The V end was cut by 0 bases, the J end by 0 bases, with 7 bases between. The CDR3 is made up of 15 amino acids. The CDR3 protein is CASSVGRGSGNTIYF. For the CDR3, the DNA is TGTGCCAGCAGCGTAGGGAGGGGCTCTGGAAACACCATATATTTT.

This chain connects TRBV5-6 to TRBJ1-4; D not resolved. The CDR3 is 16 residues long. The germline CDR1 and CDR2 sequences are SGHDT and YYEEEE. The V and J ends lost 0 bases and 7 bases respectively, with 16 bases between them. The CDR3: CASSLGGIGLVEKLFF. The CDR3, as DNA: TGTGCCAGCAGCTTGGGAGGGATCGGTCTTGTTGAAAAACTGTTTTTT.

This chain connects TRBV7-3 to TRBJ2-3, with 9 bases identical to TRBD2. Germline CDR1 SGHTA, CDR2 FQGTGA. The junction had 2 bases not matched to a gene; V was cut back by 6 bases and J by 1 base. The CDR3 sequence is 14 residues long. The CDR3 DNA reads as TGTGCCAGCAGAATAGCGGGAGGCACAGATACGCAGTATTTT. Amino acid sequence: CASRIAGGTDTQYF.

The chain employs TRBV7-6 and TRBJ2-1, with D uncertain. Germline assignment: CDR1 SGHVS and CDR2 FNYEAQ. This CDR3 region has 11 residues. V shed 10 bases and J shed 0 bases, with 4 bases lying between them. The CDR3 region is CATVSYNEQFF. The CDR3 region has the DNA TGTGCCACTGTCTCCTACAATGAGCAGTTCTTC. The entire variable domain, with the rest obtained from reference TRBV7-6 and TRBJ2-1, is as follows: GAGVSQSPRYKVTKRGQDVALRCDPISGHVSLYWYRQALGQGPEFLTYFNYEAQQDKSGLPNDRFSAERPEGSISTLTIQRTEQRDSAMYRCATVSYNEQFFGPGTRLTVL.

This chain joins TRBV30 and TRBJ2-7, with D perhaps matching TRBD1 (6 bases). The CDR3 has 14 residues. V gave up 6 bases and J gave up 4 bases, with 19 bases separating them. CDR1 and CDR2 (germline): GTSNPN, SVGIG (reference sequence). CDR3 sequence: CACRTAVYTYEQYF. The CDR3 DNA reads as TGTGCCTGTAGGACAGCCGTTTACACATACGAGCAGTACTTC.

The table lists this clone with a few counts. The CDR3 nucleotides read TGTGCCAGCAGCGTAAACGCCCAGCGGGAGGGCCACGGGGAGCTGTTTTTT. Translating gives CASSVNAQREGHGELFF. This chain joins TRBV9 and TRBJ2-2, with 10 bases that match TRBD2. The germline gives CDR1 SGDLS, CDR2 YYNGEE. There are 17 residues in the CDR3. Trimming at V came to 1 base and at J to 7 bases, leaving 10 bases not matched to a gene.

The genes are TRBV12-2 and TRBJ2-2; the table gives TRBD2 as D, unverified against the DNA. TRBV12-2 is recorded as a pseudogene. The CDR3 consists of 17 residues. This CDR3 reads CASRAVLAGGCTGELFF. As DNA, the CDR3 is TGTGCAAGTCGCGCCGTACTAGCGGGGGGGTGCACCGGGGAGCTGTTTTTT.

Notes on this clone: An end of the junction differs from the germline gene, which may be a read error. V gene TRBV6-5 combines with J gene TRBJ1-1; no definite D call. The V gene's germline CDR1 is MNHEY and CDR2 SVGAGI. The CDR3 totals 14 residues. For the CDR3, the DNA is TGTGCCAGCAGCTACTCCCTGGGGAACACTGAAGCTTTCTTT. This encodes CASSYSLGNTEAFF.

The chain employs TRBV18 and TRBJ1-2; TRBD1 might be the D (6 bases). Trimming cost V 2 bases and J 4 bases, with 11 bases left between them. The CDR3 is 14 residues long. CDR1 is KGHSH, CDR2 LQKENI, per germline. CDR3 DNA: TGTGCCAGCTCACCAGGAACAGGGTTCTATGGCTACACCTTC. It is translated as CASSPGTGFYGYTF.

This clone came up once. This chain connects TRBV7-2 to TRBJ2-1, with 10 bases that match TRBD2. V trimming: 1 base; J trimming: 7 bases; junction bases outside the gene matches: 4. The CDR3 is made up of 15 amino acids. The germline CDR1 and CDR2 sequences are SGHTA and FQGNSA. In nucleotides, the CDR3 is TGTGCCAGCAGCTTAGATAGCGGGAGGAGAAATGAGCAGTTCTTC. Amino acid sequence: CASSLDSGRRNEQFF.

This chain uses TRBV5-6 with TRBJ1-3; unclear D gene. CDR1 and CDR2 (germline): SGHDT, YYEEEE. Trimming stripped 4 bases from V and 4 bases from J, with 9 bases between. This CDR3 comprises 13 residues. The DNA for the CDR3 is TGTGCCAGCAGCGCAGTACAGGGAAACACCATATATTTT. Protein product: CASSAVQGNTIYF.

This clone was counted only a few times. This chain joins TRBV10-3 and TRBJ2-1, with 8 bases aligning to TRBD1. CDR1 is ENHRY, CDR2 SYGVKD, per germline. J was trimmed by 7 bases and V by 4 bases; bases with no gene match: 9. This CDR3 spans 15 amino acids. The CDR3 loop reads CAISGGQDFINEQFF. The CDR3 DNA sequence: TGTGCCATCAGTGGGGGACAGGATTTTATTAATGAGCAGTTCTTC.